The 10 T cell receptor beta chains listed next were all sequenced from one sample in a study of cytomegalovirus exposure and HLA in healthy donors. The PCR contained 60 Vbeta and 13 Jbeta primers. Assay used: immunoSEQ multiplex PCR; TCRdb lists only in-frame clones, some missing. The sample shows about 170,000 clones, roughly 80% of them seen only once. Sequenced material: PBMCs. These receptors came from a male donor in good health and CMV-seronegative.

For the CDR3, the DNA is TGTGCCAGCTGGGGGACAGGACCTAACGCTGAAGCTTTCTTT. It translates to CASWGTGPNAEAFF. V usage is TRBV6-1 and J usage is TRBJ1-1; TRBD1 agrees at 8 bases. V trimming: 8 bases; J trimming: 6 bases; junction bases outside the gene matches: 11. This CDR3 is built from 14 residues. CDR1 is MNHNS and CDR2 is SASEGT in the germline V gene.

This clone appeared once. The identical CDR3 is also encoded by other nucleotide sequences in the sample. The CDR3 spells CASSPGTGSYEQYF. The CDR3 DNA is TGTGCCAGCTCACCCGGGACAGGGAGTTACGAGCAGTACTTC. The rearrangement links TRBV18 to TRBJ2-7, with 9 positions matching TRBD1. The CDR3 consists of 14 residues. The germline V gene has CDR1 KGHSH and CDR2 LQKENI. The junction had 4 bases not matched to a gene; V was cut back by 3 bases and J by 4 bases.

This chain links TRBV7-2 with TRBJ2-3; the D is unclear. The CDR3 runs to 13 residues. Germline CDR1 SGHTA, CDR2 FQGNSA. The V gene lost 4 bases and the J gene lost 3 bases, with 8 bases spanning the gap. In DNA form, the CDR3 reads TGTGCCAGCAGCTCGACACATACAGATACGCAGTATTTT. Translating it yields CASSSTHTDTQYF. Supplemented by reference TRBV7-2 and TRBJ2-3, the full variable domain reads GAGVSQSPSNKVTEKGKDVELRCDPISGHTALYWYRQSLGQGLEFLIYFQGNSAPDKSGLPSDRFSAERTGGSVSTLTIQRTQQEDSAVYLCASSSTHTDTQYFGPGTRLTVL.

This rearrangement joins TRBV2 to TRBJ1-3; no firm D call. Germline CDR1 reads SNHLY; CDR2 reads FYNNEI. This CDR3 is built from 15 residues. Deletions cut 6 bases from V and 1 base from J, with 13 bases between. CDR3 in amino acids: CASRQSQLSGNTIYF. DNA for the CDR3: TGTGCCAGCAGACAGTCCCAGCTTTCTGGAAACACCATATATTTT.

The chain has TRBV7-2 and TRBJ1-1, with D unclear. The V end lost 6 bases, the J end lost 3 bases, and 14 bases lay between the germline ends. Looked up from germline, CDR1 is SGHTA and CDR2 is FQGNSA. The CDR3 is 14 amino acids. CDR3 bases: TGTGCCAGCAGTCGACGAGGCGAGGACACTGAAGCTTTCTTT. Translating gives CASSRRGEDTEAFF.

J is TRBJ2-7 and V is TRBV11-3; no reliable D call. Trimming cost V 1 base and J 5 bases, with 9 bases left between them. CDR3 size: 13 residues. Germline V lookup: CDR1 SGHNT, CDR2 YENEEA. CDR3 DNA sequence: TGTGCCAGCAGCTTAGTGGCCAGGCACGAGCAGTACTTC. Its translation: CASSLVARHEQYF.

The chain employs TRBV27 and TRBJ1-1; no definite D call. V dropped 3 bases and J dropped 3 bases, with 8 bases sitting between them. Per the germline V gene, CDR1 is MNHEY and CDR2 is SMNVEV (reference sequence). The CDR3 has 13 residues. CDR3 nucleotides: TGTGCCAGCAGTTTGTCAGGATACACTGAAGCTTTCTTT. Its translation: CASSLSGYTEAFF.

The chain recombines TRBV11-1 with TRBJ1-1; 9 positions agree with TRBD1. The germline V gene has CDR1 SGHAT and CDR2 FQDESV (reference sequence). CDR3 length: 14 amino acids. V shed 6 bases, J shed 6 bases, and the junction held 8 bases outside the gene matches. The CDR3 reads CASRNTGGAAEAFF. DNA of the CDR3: TGTGCCAGCAGGAACACAGGGGGCGCCGCTGAAGCTTTCTTT. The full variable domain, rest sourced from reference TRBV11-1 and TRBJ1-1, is EAEVAQSPRYKITEKSQAVAFWCDPISGHATLYWYRQILGQGPELLVQFQDESVVDDSQLPKDRFSAERLKGVDSTLKIQPAELGDSAMYLCASRNTGGAAEAFFGQGTRLTVV.

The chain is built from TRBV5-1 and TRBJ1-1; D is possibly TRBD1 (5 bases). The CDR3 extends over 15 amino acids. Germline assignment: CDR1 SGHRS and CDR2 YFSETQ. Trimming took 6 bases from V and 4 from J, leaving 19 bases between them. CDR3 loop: CASIQPRGASTEAFF. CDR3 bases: TGCGCCAGCATACAACCGCGCGGGGCCAGCACTGAAGCTTTCTTT. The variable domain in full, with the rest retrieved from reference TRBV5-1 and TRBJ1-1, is KAGVTQTPRYLIKTRGQQVTLSCSPISGHRSVSWYQQTPGQGLQFLFEYFSETQRNKGNFPGRFSGRQFSNSRSEMNVSTLELGDSALYLCASIQPRGASTEAFFGQGTRLTVV.

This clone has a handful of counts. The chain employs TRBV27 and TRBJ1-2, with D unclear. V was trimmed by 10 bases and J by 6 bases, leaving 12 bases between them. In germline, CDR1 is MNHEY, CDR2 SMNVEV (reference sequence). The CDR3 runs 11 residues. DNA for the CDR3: TGTGCCACCAAACCGGGGAATGGCTACACCTTC. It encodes CATKPGNGYTF.